Shown below are 29 T cell receptor beta chains from a single sample sequenced in a study of vaccination effects on CD4 cells after COVID-19. With 10 days of culture completed, CD4+ T cells were isolated. Sequencing was performed with immunoSEQ multiplex PCR; in TCRdb, only in-frame clones are kept and a portion is missing. This table holds some 50,000 clones, about 67% found once. Their antigens remain unidentified. Sequenced material: CD4+ T cells from PBMCs cultured without peptide, taken before COVID-19 vaccination. The receptors stem from a human donor who received a COVID-19 vaccine.

The chain links TRBV4-3 to TRBJ2-7; the D is unclear. V was clipped by 0 bases and J by 12 bases, with 6 bases between them. The CDR3 runs 10 residues. CDR1 and CDR2 from the germline V gene are LGHNA and YSLEER. CDR3 sequence reads: CASSQDPVYF. The CDR3 region has the DNA TGCGCCAGCAGCCAAGATCCGGTGTACTTC.

The chain employs TRBV19 and TRBJ1-5; D perhaps matches TRBD1 (6 bases). Trimming took off 2 bases at V and 0 bases at J, with 8 bases between the two ends. CDR3 length: 15 residues. Germline V lookup: CDR1 LNHDA, CDR2 SQIVND (reference sequence). DNA for the CDR3: TGTGCCAGTAGTATAAGGACAGATAGCAATCAGCCCCAGCATTTT. Its protein product is CASSIRTDSNQPQHF.

This clone was observed many times. This chain uses TRBV30 with TRBJ1-2; tentative D call: TRBD1 (5 bases). The germline V gene encodes CDR1 GTSNPN and CDR2 SVGIG (reference sequence). Trimming pared 0 bases from V and 7 bases from J, leaving 12 bases between. The CDR3 runs 13 residues. The CDR3 reads CAWSVRLQGGYTF. CDR3 DNA sequence: TGTGCCTGGAGTGTAAGGTTGCAGGGTGGCTACACCTTC. Combining the CDR3 with reference TRBV30 and TRBJ1-2 gives the whole variable domain SQTIHQWPATLVQPVGSPLSLECTVEGTSNPNLYWYRQAAGRGLQLLFYSVGIGQISSEVPQNLSASRPQDRQFILSSKKLLLSDSGFYLCAWSVRLQGGYTFGSGTRLTVV.

This sequence joins TRBV5-4 and TRBJ2-7, with D perhaps TRBD1 (6 bases). The CDR3 consists of 15 residues. CDR1 and CDR2 from the germline V gene are SGHNT and YYREEE (reference sequence). Between the trimmed V and J ends, which lost 0 bases and 2 bases, there was a span of 12 bases. The CDR3 spells CASSLAGTGPYEQYF. The CDR3 region has the DNA TGTGCCAGCAGCTTGGCCGGCACAGGGCCCTACGAGCAGTACTTC.

The chain couples TRBV5-1 to TRBJ2-7, with 8 nucleotides matching TRBD1. The CDR3 runs to 15 residues. Per the germline V gene, CDR1 is SGHRS and CDR2 is YFSETQ. Unmatched junction bases numbered 6, after V lost 2 bases and J lost 2 bases. In DNA form, the CDR3 reads TGCGCCAGCAGCTTTACCGGGACAGGCCCCTACGAGCAGTACTTC. It encodes CASSFTGTGPYEQYF.

The chain links TRBV9 to TRBJ1-2, with TRBD1 as a possible D gene (6 bases). The length of the CDR3 is 17 residues. The germline V gene encodes CDR1 SGDLS and CDR2 YYNGEE. V lost 3 bases and J 7 bases, leaving 25 bases between the germline ends. The CDR3 spells CASSAPGAIPWTIGYTF. In DNA form, the CDR3 reads TGTGCCAGCAGCGCGCCGGGGGCCATCCCTTGGACTATTGGCTACACCTTC.

The chain carries TRBV6-6 and TRBJ1-2, with D maybe TRBD1 (6 bases). This CDR3 comprises 13 residues. Germline values: CDR1 MNHNY, CDR2 SVGAGI (reference sequence). Trimming took off 8 bases at V and 3 bases at J, with 13 bases between the two ends. DNA for the CDR3: TGTGCCAGCGATGGGGGCGCGGACTATGGCTACACCTTC. It specifies CASDGGADYGYTF.

This chain connects TRBV6-1 to TRBJ1-2; D uncertain. V lost 2 bases and J 5 bases, leaving 12 bases between the germline ends. This CDR3 comprises 14 residues. Germline-derived CDR1 and CDR2 are MNHNS and SASEGT. CDR3 sequence: CASSESSGVYGYTF. The DNA for the CDR3 is TGTGCCAGCAGTGAAAGTAGCGGGGTTTATGGCTACACCTTC.

The rearrangement links TRBV7-9 to TRBJ1-2; maybe TRBD1 (5 bases). The CDR3 sequence is 13 residues long. Germline V gene data show CDR1 as SEHNR and CDR2 as FQNEAQ (reference sequence). The V and J ends lost 1 base and 6 bases respectively, with 9 bases between them. The CDR3 bases are TGTGCCAGCAGCTTAGGCTTACAGGATGGCTACACCTTC. This sequence encodes CASSLGLQDGYTF.

The chain couples TRBV29-1 to TRBJ2-1, with D unresolved. CDR1 is SQVTM and CDR2 is ANQGSEA in the germline V gene. The CDR3 contains 11 residues. Trimming shortened V by 3 bases and J by 12 bases, and 12 bases separated the two germline ends. In DNA form, the CDR3 reads TGCAGCGTTGAGTTTAGCTTAGCGCAGTTCTTC. Amino acid sequence: CSVEFSLAQFF.

The genes are TRBV2 and TRBJ1-6, with TRBD1 matching over 11 bases. The ends lost 1 base at V and 8 bases at J; junction bases unmatched: 1. This CDR3 is 15 amino acids long. Germline V gene sequence: CDR1 SNHLY, CDR2 FYNNEI. CDR3 DNA: TGTGCCAGCAGTGAAGTGGGACAGGGGGATTCACCCCTCCACTTT. Protein: CASSEVGQGDSPLHF.

The gene calls are TRBV28 and TRBJ2-7; perhaps D is TRBD1 or TRBD2 (5 bases each). V was pared by 5 bases and J by 1 base, with 21 bases between. The germline V gene encodes CDR1 MDHEN and CDR2 SYDVKM. The CDR3 is 17 amino acids. The CDR3 sequence: CASSANILGTVSYEQYF. The CDR3 DNA is TGTGCCAGCAGTGCCAATATACTGGGGACGGTATCCTACGAGCAGTACTTC. Full variable domain (outside the CDR3, taken from reference TRBV28 and TRBJ2-7): DVKVTQSSRYLVKRTGEKVFLECVQDMDHENMFWYRQDPGLGLRLIYFSYDVKMKEKGDIPEGYSVSREKKERFSLILESASTNQTSMYLCASSANILGTVSYEQYFGPGTRLTVT.

The chain recombines TRBV9 with TRBJ1-1; D possibly corresponds to TRBD1 (6 bases). Germline assignment: CDR1 SGDLS and CDR2 YYNGEE. Trimming cost V 0 bases and J 8 bases, with 17 bases left between them. The CDR3 has 15 residues. DNA for the CDR3: TGTGCCAGCAGCGTAGTAGGCGAAGGGGGGGTAGAAGCTTTCTTT. This sequence encodes CASSVVGEGGVEAFF.

The chain carries TRBV28 and TRBJ2-1; either TRBD1 or TRBD2 may fit D (5 bases each). Per germline, CDR1 MDHEN and CDR2 SYDVKM. This CDR3 contains 17 residues. V was clipped by 5 bases and J by 0 bases, with 17 bases between them. The chain's CDR3 is CASSPRPGRSSYNEQFF. Here the CDR3 DNA reads TGTGCCAGCAGTCCCCGACCGGGACGCAGCTCCTACAATGAGCAGTTCTTC. Full variable domain (remainder filled in from reference TRBV28 and TRBJ2-1): DVKVTQSSRYLVKRTGEKVFLECVQDMDHENMFWYRQDPGLGLRLIYFSYDVKMKEKGDIPEGYSVSREKKERFSLILESASTNQTSMYLCASSPRPGRSSYNEQFFGPGTRLTVL.

V is TRBV11-3 and J is TRBJ1-1, with 8 bases that match TRBD1. V lost 2 bases and J lost 4; bases outside the gene matches: 3. The germline V gene has CDR1 SGHNT and CDR2 YENEEA. CDR3 length: 14 residues. The CDR3 DNA reads TGTGCCAGCAGCTTACAGGGGGCCGGCACTGAAGCTTTCTTT. Its translation: CASSLQGAGTEAFF.

The chain carries TRBV7-2 and TRBJ2-7, with TRBD1 matching over 8 bases. With 5 bases clipped from V and 3 bases from J, the junction kept 6 bases outside the gene matches. This CDR3 has 14 residues. Germline lookup yields CDR1 SGHTA and CDR2 FQGNSA. The CDR3 reads CASSDRGRRYEQYF. CDR3 bases: TGTGCCAGCAGCGACAGGGGACGGCGCTACGAGCAGTACTTC.

This clone was seen just once. This rearrangement joins TRBV6-4 to TRBJ1-2; D is ambiguous. The CDR3 is 13 residues long. V lost 7 bases and J lost 4, with 13 bases in between. Germline loops: CDR1 MRHNA, CDR2 SNTAGT. The DNA for the CDR3 is TGTGCCAGCACCCCCACCGCCGGCTATGGCTACACCTTC. Translation: CASTPTAGYGYTF.

This clone has more than one count but fewer than ten. V is TRBV4-2 and J is TRBJ1-6, with a possible D match to TRBD1 (5 bases). The CDR3 extends over 14 amino acids. Germline assignment: CDR1 LGHNA and CDR2 YNFKEQ. V was trimmed by 3 bases and J by 7 bases, leaving 10 bases between them. CDR3 coding DNA: TGTGCCAGCAGCCACGGGACTGGAAATTCACCCCTCCACTTT. It yields the protein CASSHGTGNSPLHF.

The rearrangement uses TRBV12-3 or TRBV12-4 and TRBJ2-7, with D uncertain. The ends were cut back, 6 bases at V and 4 bases at J, with 10 bases in the middle. CDR3 length equals 12 residues. The chain's CDR3 is CASSHHPYEQYF. In nucleotides, the CDR3 is TGTGCCAGCAGCCACCATCCTTACGAGCAGTACTTC.

The chain combines TRBV27 with TRBJ1-1; D perhaps matches TRBD1 (6 bases). V lost 3 bases and J 0 bases, leaving 11 bases between the germline ends. CDR1 is MNHEY and CDR2 is SMNVEV in the germline V gene (reference sequence). The CDR3 totals 15 residues. CDR3 amino acids: CASSFWGPVNTEAFF. Written as DNA, the CDR3 is TGTGCCAGCAGTTTTTGGGGGCCTGTGAACACTGAAGCTTTCTTT.

The chain has TRBV19 and TRBJ1-4, with 7 bases lining up with TRBD1. The germline CDR1 and CDR2 sequences are LNHDA and SQIVND (reference sequence). The J segment lost 7 bases and the V segment lost 7 bases, leaving 9 bases of the junction unmatched. The CDR3 has 14 amino acids. This CDR3 is CASTAGPGGEKLFF. Here the CDR3 DNA reads TGTGCCAGTACCGCGGGACCAGGGGGTGAAAAACTGTTTTTT.

This sequence joins TRBV2 and TRBJ2-5, with 7 bases that match TRBD1. The junction had 7 bases not matched to a gene; V was cut back by 7 bases and J by 5 bases. Per germline, CDR1 SNHLY and CDR2 FYNNEI. This CDR3 spans 13 amino acids. The CDR3 nucleotides read TGTGCCAGCACCAGGGACAGCTTTGAGACCCAGTACTTC. Translation gives CASTRDSFETQYF.

The chain employs TRBV5-8 and TRBJ2-2; D may be TRBD2 (5 bases). The germline V gene has CDR1 SGHTS and CDR2 YDEGEE. The CDR3 runs 14 residues. Trimming pared 5 bases from V and 8 bases from J, leaving 16 bases between. CDR3: CASSFETGTGELFF. Written as DNA, the CDR3 is TGTGCCAGCAGTTTCGAAACGGGAACGGGGGAGCTGTTTTTT.

This rearrangement joins TRBV28 to TRBJ2-1, with TRBD2 identical over 8 bases. The V and J ends lost 6 bases and 1 base, in that order; junction bases with no gene match: 8. The CDR3 loop spans 16 amino acids. From germline, CDR1 is MDHEN and CDR2 SYDVKM. The CDR3 sequence: CASSPGGALSYNEQFF. CDR3 DNA: TGTGCCAGCAGCCCCGGGGGGGCCCTATCCTACAATGAGCAGTTCTTC. Looking up the rest from reference TRBV28 and TRBJ2-1 gives the full variable domain: DVKVTQSSRYLVKRTGEKVFLECVQDMDHENMFWYRQDPGLGLRLIYFSYDVKMKEKGDIPEGYSVSREKKERFSLILESASTNQTSMYLCASSPGGALSYNEQFFGPGTRLTVL.

This chain joins TRBV19 and TRBJ1-6; 9 bases line up with TRBD1. J was trimmed by 9 bases and V by 6 bases; bases with no gene match: 9. CDR3 length equals 15 residues. Germline V gives CDR1 LNHDA, CDR2 SQIVND (reference sequence). The CDR3 sequence: CASRLSGTGSSPLHF. CDR3 nucleotides: TGTGCCAGTAGGCTTTCCGGGACAGGGAGTTCACCCCTCCACTTT.

This rearrangement joins TRBV7-8 to TRBJ2-1; the D gene is possibly TRBD2 (6 bases). V was clipped by 4 bases and J by 0 bases, with 22 bases between them. This CDR3 comprises 19 residues. CDR1 is SGHVS and CDR2 is FQNEAQ in the germline V gene. The CDR3 DNA reads as TGTGCCAGCAGCTCACCGCGGGGCGCCGGGAAACGCTCCTACAATGAGCAGTTCTTC. This sequence encodes CASSSPRGAGKRSYNEQFF.

The CDR3 region is CASSQDWAGGSSGANVLTF. The CDR3 nucleotides read TGCGCCAGCAGCCAAGATTGGGCAGGGGGAAGCTCTGGGGCCAACGTCCTGACTTTC. The V gene is TRBV4-3, the J gene TRBJ2-6; 7 nucleotides align to TRBD1. With V trimmed by 0 bases and J by 0 bases, 8 bases remained unmatched. Germline CDR1 reads LGHNA; CDR2 reads YSLEER. There are 19 residues in the CDR3.

The rearrangement links TRBV29-1 to TRBJ2-5, with D possibly being TRBD1 or TRBD2 (5 bases each). Germline-derived CDR1 and CDR2 are SQVTM and ANQGSEA. The CDR3 extends over 15 amino acids. V lost 7 bases, J lost 2 bases, and 20 bases lay in between. CDR3 nucleotide sequence: TGCAGCGCAACATTGCCGGGACGGATACAAGAGACCCAGTACTTC. Translating gives CSATLPGRIQETQYF.

V is TRBV29-1 and J is TRBJ1-2; 7 bases agree with TRBD1. Germline assignment: CDR1 SQVTM and CDR2 ANQGSEA. V was pared by 6 bases and J by 4 bases, with 14 bases of the junction left unmatched. The length of the CDR3 is 15 residues. In DNA form, the CDR3 reads TGCAGCGTCCTGGGACAGACCCAAAGGGGCTATGGCTACACCTTC. This translates into CSVLGQTQRGYGYTF.